This TCR beta chain is from a study of cytomegalovirus exposure and HLA in healthy donors. General observations from the study: Overall, roughly 160 TCR beta chains were annotated as cytomegalovirus-associated. Cytomegalovirus status was reportedly diagnosed by the classifier with high sensitivity and specificity.

On this clone itself: What it binds is not known.

Each donor was healthy, and each was a bone marrow donor. The V and J ends lost 2 bases and 7 bases respectively, with 17 bases between them. Germline V gives CDR1 LNHDA, CDR2 SQIVND (reference sequence). CDR3 size: 15 residues. Use of 60 Vbeta and 13 Jbeta primers characterized the PCR. Some clones are missing from TCRdb's copy, which holds only in-frame ones; the method was immunoSEQ multiplex PCR. Recorded here are 100,000 to 150,000 clones; the top ten clones represent about 1.6%. The chain carries TRBV19 and TRBJ1-1; maybe TRBD1 (5 bases). The sequenced sample was PBMCs. The source is a middle-aged woman in good health and CMV-seronegative. CDR3 sequence reads: CASSIFPGSSNEAFF. Written as DNA, the CDR3 is TGTGCCAGTAGTATATTCCCAGGGTCTTCAAATGAAGCTTTCTTT.